This T cell receptor (beta chain) was captured in a study of T cell responses to AZD1222 COVID-19 vaccine. Broader study findings: Baseline serostatus was positive in only six AZD1222 recipients. Researchers took repertoire samples only after the peak T cell response had come.

CDR3 length equals 16 residues. In germline, CDR1 is SEHNR, CDR2 FQNEAQ (reference sequence). V gave up 4 bases and J gave up 4 bases; unmatched junction bases: 7. A remark on this clone: Its target is not known.

Sequencing was performed with immunoSEQ multiplex PCR; in TCRdb, only in-frame clones are kept and a portion is missing. The sample includes roughly 140,000 clones, over 85% seen only once; the top ten take over 1.5%. Sequencing was performed on peripheral blood, taken on day 0 of AZD1222 vaccination. This TCR was sampled from an adult in good health. This chain links TRBV7-9 with TRBJ1-1; TRBD1 matches at 12 bases. The DNA for the CDR3 is TGTGCCAGCAGCTCCCCGGGACAGGGGGCGAGCACTGAAGCTTTCTTT. Protein product: CASSSPGQGASTEAFF.